Below are 24 T cell receptor beta chains sequenced from a single sample in a study of cytomegalovirus exposure and HLA in healthy donors. The PCR made use of 60 Vbeta and 13 Jbeta primers. Only in-frame clones appear in the TCRdb table, and some are missing; sequencing was by immunoSEQ multiplex PCR. Of fewer than 70,000 clones listed, 83% are singletons. The specimen was PBMCs. Every receptor here comes from a human donor in good health.

This chain links TRBV4-3 with TRBJ2-7; D remains unclear. The V gene lost 0 bases and the J gene lost 3 bases, with 15 bases spanning the gap. The germline V gene encodes CDR1 LGHNA and CDR2 YSLEER. This CDR3 is 16 amino acids long. CDR3 coding DNA: TGCGCCAGCAGCCAAGATCCTGGGCGCCAAGACTACGAGCAGTACTTC. Residues: CASSQDPGRQDYEQYF.

The rearrangement uses TRBV5-1 and TRBJ2-7; 9 bases align to TRBD1. Germline V gives CDR1 SGHRS, CDR2 YFSETQ. This CDR3 has 13 amino acids. V gave up 4 bases and J gave up 4 bases; unmatched junction bases: 3. CDR3 sequence: CASSSGQGYEQYF. DNA of the CDR3: TGCGCCAGCAGCAGTGGACAGGGGTACGAGCAGTACTTC. The full variable domain, completed using reference TRBV5-1 and TRBJ2-7, is KAGVTQTPRYLIKTRGQQVTLSCSPISGHRSVSWYQQTPGQGLQFLFEYFSETQRNKGNFPGRFSGRQFSNSRSEMNVSTLELGDSALYLCASSSGQGYEQYFGPGTRLTVT.

The chain couples TRBV30 to TRBJ2-6; D is possibly TRBD2 (6 bases). With 1 base removed from V and 2 bases from J, the gap between germline ends came to 15 bases. This CDR3 has 17 amino acids. In germline, CDR1 is GTSNPN, CDR2 SVGIG (reference sequence). In DNA, the CDR3 is TGTGCCTGGAGTGGAGTCCCCGGGAGCCCTGGGGCCAACGTCCTGACTTTC. Its protein is CAWSGVPGSPGANVLTF.

The chain uses TRBV4-1 and TRBJ2-2, with a possible D match to TRBD1 (5 bases). The length of the CDR3 is 13 residues. Germline assignment: CDR1 MGHRA and CDR2 YSYEKL. Between the trimmed V and J ends, which lost 0 bases and 11 bases, there was a span of 10 bases. The CDR3 here is CASSQDRGTELFF. In DNA, the CDR3 is TGCGCCAGCAGCCAAGATAGGGGTACAGAGCTGTTTTTT.

The chain couples TRBV7-2 to TRBJ2-3, with 10 bases that match TRBD2. CDR1 is SGHTA and CDR2 is FQGNSA in the germline V gene. The CDR3 contains 16 residues. Trimming took 5 bases from V and 4 from J; bases not matched to a gene: 9. The CDR3 nucleotides are TGTGCCAGCAGCCCCCTCCCCAGCGGGGGGGCAGATACGCAGTATTTT. Translated: CASSPLPSGGADTQYF.

This chain connects TRBV29-1 to TRBJ1-2; tentative D call: TRBD1 (5 bases). The CDR3 has 17 amino acids. Germline CDR1 is SQVTM and CDR2 is ANQGSEA. Trimming removed 3 bases from V and 0 bases from J, with 20 bases in between. The CDR3 is CSVDRESGDPANYGYTF. CDR3 nucleotides: TGCAGCGTTGATCGTGAGTCGGGGGACCCAGCTAACTATGGCTACACCTTC. The whole variable domain, filled in from reference TRBV29-1 and TRBJ1-2, reads SAVISQKPSRDICQRGTSLTIQCQVDSQVTMMFWYRQQPGQSLTLIATANQGSEATYESGFVIDKFPISRPNLTFSTLTVSNMSPEDSSIYLCSVDRESGDPANYGYTFGSGTRLTVV.

The chain uses TRBV28 and TRBJ2-1, with 7 bases lining up with TRBD1. Germline V gives CDR1 MDHEN, CDR2 SYDVKM. V shed 4 bases and J 8 bases; nucleotides not matched to a gene: 2. The CDR3 spans 12 residues. The CDR3 region has the DNA TGTGCCAGCAGTTCTACAGGGGATGAGCAGTTCTTC. It yields the protein CASSSTGDEQFF.

This clone was recorded a few times. The chain employs TRBV4-3 and TRBJ2-7; D is perhaps TRBD2 (5 bases). CDR3 length: 13 amino acids. Germline CDR1 LGHNA, CDR2 YSLEER. V shed 4 bases and J shed 5 bases, with 12 bases lying between them. The CDR3 loop is CASSPDSWDEQYF. CDR3 in DNA: TGCGCCAGCAGCCCGGACTCCTGGGACGAGCAGTACTTC.

This clone occurred a few times. This rearrangement joins TRBV4-2 to TRBJ2-5; 10 positions match TRBD2. CDR3 size: 17 residues. J lost 5 bases, V lost 1 base, and 10 bases had no gene match. Germline V CDR1 and CDR2: LGHNA, YNFKEQ. The CDR3 nucleotides read TGTGCCAGCAGCCAAGCCCGGACTAGCGGAGCGGAGGAGACCCAGTACTTC. It translates to CASSQARTSGAEETQYF.

Concerning this clone itself: The junction departs from the called germline gene at one end, perhaps through a read error. The chain recombines TRBV7-2 with TRBJ1-3, with D possibly TRBD1 on 6 matching bases. Germline lookup yields CDR1 SGHTA and CDR2 FQGNSA. This CDR3 is built from 15 residues. DNA of the CDR3: TGTGCCAGCAGCCCGTACAGGGCAACTGGAAACATCATATATTTT. It translates to CASSPYRATGNIIYF. Full variable domain (outside the CDR3, taken from reference TRBV7-2 and TRBJ1-3): GAGVSQSPSNKVTEKGKDVELRCDPISGHTALYWYRQSLGQGLEFLIYFQGNSAPDKSGLPSDRFSAERTGGSVSTLTIQRTQQEDSAVYLCASSPYRATGNIIYFGEGSWLTVV.

The V gene is TRBV29-1, the J gene TRBJ1-2; the D gene is possibly TRBD1 (6 bases). Trimming removed 1 base at V and 8 bases at J, with 17 bases between. The CDR3 contains 14 residues. CDR1 is SQVTM, CDR2 ANQGSEA, per germline. CDR3 protein: CSVEGDNRVDGYTF. CDR3 nucleotide sequence: TGCAGCGTTGAAGGGGACAACAGGGTGGACGGCTACACCTTC.

The V gene is TRBV10-3, the J gene TRBJ2-1; TRBD2 matches at 8 bases. The CDR3 runs 16 residues. Germline CDR1 is ENHRY and CDR2 is SYGVKD. V was pared by 2 bases and J by 4 bases, with 7 bases of the junction left unmatched. As DNA, the CDR3 is TGTGCCATCAGTGAGACCTCAGCGGGGGAATACAATGAGCAGTTCTTC. Translated: CAISETSAGEYNEQFF.

This chain joins TRBV19 and TRBJ2-7; D call uncertain. The CDR3 runs 11 residues. Germline V lookup: CDR1 LNHDA, CDR2 SQIVND (reference sequence). The V gene lost 5 bases and the J gene lost 4 bases, with 6 bases spanning the gap. The CDR3: CASSSTYEQYF. In DNA, the CDR3 is TGTGCCAGTAGTTCAACTTACGAGCAGTACTTC. Looking up the rest from reference TRBV19 and TRBJ2-7 gives the full variable domain: DGGITQSPKYLFRKEGQNVTLSCEQNLNHDAMYWYRQDPGQGLRLIYYSQIVNDFQKGDIAEGYSVSREKKESFPLTVTSAQKNPTAFYLCASSSTYEQYFGPGTRLTVT.

About this clone: The DNA is left out, because the CDR3 cannot be placed on it with certainty; the CDR3 is given as TCRdb lists it. The gene calls are TRBV4-1 and TRBJ2-5; TRBD1, the D gene given by the table, was not confirmed from the DNA. CDR1 is MGHRA and CDR2 is YSYEKL in the germline V gene. The CDR3 has 18 amino acids, counting both end residues. CDR3 sequence: CASSQWGQVSLGQETQYF.

The chain uses TRBV7-9 and TRBJ2-7, with 9 bases that match TRBD2. The V segment lost 1 base and the J segment 2 bases; nucleotides outside the gene matches: 9. CDR3 length equals 17 residues. Per germline, CDR1 SEHNR and CDR2 FQNEAQ (reference sequence). The CDR3 nucleotides read TGTGCCAGCAGCTTAGGGCGATTTGGCGGGAGGGCCTACGAGCAGTACTTC. Translating gives CASSLGRFGGRAYEQYF.

This clone was observed a single time. J is TRBJ1-6 and V is TRBV27; the D is unclear. Germline CDR1 and CDR2: MNHEY and SMNVEV (reference sequence). Trimming took off 1 base at V and 3 bases at J, with 10 bases between the two ends. The CDR3 totals 16 residues. CDR3 coding DNA: TGTGCCAGCAGTTTATTTGGCAGAAACTATAATTCACCCCTCCACTTT. It codes for CASSLFGRNYNSPLHF.

V gene TRBV4-3 combines with J gene TRBJ2-6; perhaps TRBD1 as D (7 bases). V was shortened by 0 bases and J by 1 base, with 10 bases between the two germline ends. Per germline, CDR1 LGHNA and CDR2 YSLEER. The CDR3 runs 17 residues. The CDR3 here is CASSQEAGQSGANVLTF. The CDR3 DNA reads as TGCGCCAGCAGCCAAGAGGCGGGACAGTCTGGGGCCAACGTCCTGACTTTC.

This clone was seen once. The junction and the germline gene differ at one end; a read error may be behind it. The V gene is TRBV7-9, the J gene TRBJ1-2; TRBD1 agrees at 10 bases. The CDR3 sequence is 17 residues long. CDR1 SEHNR and CDR2 FQNEAQ come from the germline V gene (reference sequence). CDR3 sequence reads: CSSSLSTGGASSGGYTF. As DNA, the CDR3 is TGTTCCAGCAGCTTATCGACAGGGGGCGCTTCGTCGGGTGGCTACACCTTC.

V and J are TRBV6-1 and TRBJ2-2, with 7 bases aligning to TRBD2. V dropped 6 bases and J dropped 3; count of bases not matched to a gene: 4. Germline V CDR1 and CDR2: MNHNS, SASEGT. The CDR3 is made up of 14 amino acids. The CDR3 DNA is TGTGCCAGCAGCCTAGCGGCGGACACCGGGGAGCTGTTTTTT. Residues: CASSLAADTGELFF.

The chain employs TRBV9 and TRBJ2-5; TRBD1 agrees at 10 bases. The J call may be mistaken, given a closer DNA end match to TRBJ2-7. The CDR3 length is 15 residues. The germline V gene encodes CDR1 SGDLS and CDR2 YYNGEE. CDR3 sequence reads: CASSSLTGGSNEQYF. The CDR3, as DNA: TGTGCCAGCAGCTCCTTGACAGGGGGCTCGAACGAGCAGTACTTC.

V and J are TRBV5-1 and TRBJ2-5; 10 bases align to TRBD1. V dropped 7 bases and J dropped 4; count of bases not matched to a gene: 16. The CDR3 extends over 17 amino acids. From germline, CDR1 is SGHRS and CDR2 YFSETQ. Here the CDR3 DNA reads TGCGCCAGCCAGCTCCCCCGGACAGGGGGGTCAGGAGAGACCCAGTACTTC. Translated, it gives CASQLPRTGGSGETQYF.

The rearrangement uses TRBV30 and TRBJ1-1; a weak D match, TRBD1 (5 bases). With 4 bases removed from V and 0 bases from J, the gap between germline ends came to 15 bases. Germline V gene sequence: CDR1 GTSNPN, CDR2 SVGIG (reference sequence). This CDR3 contains 15 residues. CDR3: CAWTHKGVMNTEAFF. CDR3 sequence (DNA): TGTGCCTGGACCCACAAAGGGGTGATGAACACTGAAGCTTTCTTT.

The chain uses TRBV27 and TRBJ2-3, with 7 bases lining up with TRBD2. This CDR3 is 17 amino acids long. Unmatched junction bases numbered 16, after V lost 3 bases and J lost 7 bases. Per germline, CDR1 MNHEY and CDR2 SMNVEV (reference sequence). CDR3 DNA: TGTGCCAGCAGTTTCCGTATAGAGCGGGACGTTGCAAATACGCAGTATTTT. Translation gives CASSFRIERDVANTQYF.

In regard to this clone: The junction departs from germline at one end; a sequencing error may be responsible. This chain connects TRBV4-3 to TRBJ1-2; no reliable D call. CDR3 length: 16 amino acids. The germline V gene encodes CDR1 LGHNA and CDR2 YSLEER. The chain's CDR3 is CASSQDVGMINYGYTF. The CDR3 DNA follows: TGCGCCAGCAGCCAAGATGTCGGAATGATTAACTATGGTTACACCTTC.